The 14 T cell receptor beta chains below come from one sample, sequenced in a study of shared clonotypes between healthy human individuals. Produced via immunoSEQ multiplex PCR; TCRdb's table is partial and in-frame only. Of roughly 2.2 million clones listed, 80% to 95% are singletons. Sequenced material: naive CD4+ T cells from PBMCs. Regarding subset: CD45RA+ positively selected. Receptor source: a man between 18 and 29 years old in good health. Some clones in this sample may be carry-over from other donors' samples.

This rearrangement joins TRBV6-5 to TRBJ1-5; no definite D call. This CDR3 comprises 11 residues. The germline V gene encodes CDR1 MNHEY and CDR2 SVGAGI. V lost 7 bases and J 6 bases, leaving 7 bases between the germline ends. DNA of the CDR3: TGTGCCAGCAAGGGTGGTCAGCCCCAGCATTTT. It codes for CASKGGQPQHF.

The chain is built from TRBV28 and TRBJ1-2; 7 bases map to TRBD1. Germline V CDR1 and CDR2: MDHEN, SYDVKM. J lost 2 bases, V lost 6 bases, and 3 bases had no gene match. CDR3 length: 13 residues. Here the CDR3 reads CASRIGGNYGYTF. The CDR3 DNA sequence: TGTGCCAGCAGGATAGGGGGCAACTATGGCTACACCTTC.

The chain is built from TRBV9 and TRBJ2-5; unclear D gene. The CDR3 has 12 amino acids. The V and J ends lost 3 bases and 7 bases respectively, with 10 bases between them. The germline V gene has CDR1 SGDLS and CDR2 YYNGEE. CDR3 coding DNA: TGTGCCAGCAGCGGAGAGATAGGGACCCAGTACTTC. Protein product: CASSGEIGTQYF.

Regarding this clone: Other DNA sequences of this sample code for an identical CDR3. The J gene is TRBJ2-5, the V gene TRBV5-1, with 11 bases aligning to TRBD2. From germline, CDR1 is SGHRS and CDR2 YFSETQ. V lost 0 bases to trimming and J lost 0 bases; unmatched junction nucleotides: 1. This CDR3 contains 16 residues. The CDR3: CASSLGTSGYQETQYF. The CDR3 nucleotides read TGCGCCAGCAGCTTGGGGACTAGCGGGTACCAAGAGACCCAGTACTTC.

V and J are TRBV6-5 and TRBJ2-3; D gene unclear. The germline V gene has CDR1 MNHEY and CDR2 SVGAGI. The V end was cut by 6 bases, the J end by 2 bases, with 9 bases between. The CDR3 contains 13 residues. CDR3 sequence reads: CASRRQPTDTQYF. The CDR3 bases are TGTGCCAGCAGACGCCAACCCACAGATACGCAGTATTTT.

V is TRBV10-3 and J is TRBJ2-1; 11 bases fit TRBD1. Germline CDR1 ENHRY, CDR2 SYGVKD. CDR3 length: 14 amino acids. V gave up 4 bases and J gave up 10 bases; unmatched junction bases: 6. This CDR3 reads CAISAGQGASEQFF. The CDR3 coding sequence is TGTGCCATCAGTGCTGGACAGGGGGCGTCGGAGCAGTTCTTC.

J is TRBJ1-4 and V is TRBV4-2, with D hard to call. This CDR3 comprises 15 residues. V was pared by 0 bases and J by 6 bases, with 11 bases between. Per the germline V gene, CDR1 is LGHNA and CDR2 is YNFKEQ. The CDR3 DNA reads TGTGCCAGCAGCCAAGAAGCAATGGGTTATGAAAAACTGTTTTTT. It specifies CASSQEAMGYEKLFF.

As for this clone: Other nucleotide sequences from this sample produce the same CDR3. The genes are TRBV5-1 and TRBJ2-1; D gene uncertain. The CDR3 runs to 11 residues. In germline, CDR1 is SGHRS, CDR2 YFSETQ. Trimming cost V 0 bases and J 9 bases, with 4 bases left between them. The chain's CDR3 is CASSLVSEQFF. Here the CDR3 DNA reads TGCGCCAGCAGCTTGGTATCTGAGCAGTTCTTC. Drawing the rest from reference TRBV5-1 and TRBJ2-1, the complete variable domain is KAGVTQTPRYLIKTRGQQVTLSCSPISGHRSVSWYQQTPGQGLQFLFEYFSETQRNKGNFPGRFSGRQFSNSRSEMNVSTLELGDSALYLCASSLVSEQFFGPGTRLTVL.

The V and J genes are TRBV5-5 and TRBJ2-1; possible D gene TRBD2, 6 bases. CDR1 and CDR2 from the germline V gene are SGHKS and YYEKEE (reference sequence). This CDR3 has 15 amino acids. V was clipped by 2 bases and J by 5 bases, with 14 bases between them. The CDR3 region is CASSLIAGKNNEQFF. CDR3 coding DNA: TGTGCCAGCAGCTTAATCGCGGGAAAGAACAATGAGCAGTTCTTC.

V gene TRBV5-4 combines with J gene TRBJ1-1; a possible D gene is TRBD1 (6 bases). The CDR3 runs 15 residues. CDR1 and CDR2 (germline): SGHNT, YYREEE (reference sequence). Between the trimmed V and J ends, which lost 4 bases and 2 bases, there was a span of 15 bases. CDR3 residues: CASSLKTQGNTEAFF. CDR3 sequence (DNA): TGTGCCAGCAGCCTTAAAACACAGGGAAACACTGAAGCTTTCTTT.

The gene calls are TRBV10-3 and TRBJ2-7; 7 bases line up with TRBD1. The CDR3 is 16 residues long. V trimming: 9 bases; J trimming: 1 base; junction bases outside the gene matches: 15. Per germline, CDR1 ENHRY and CDR2 SYGVKD. CDR3 coding DNA: TGTGCCATATCCGTAGGGGGCATCCAGTCGTCCTACGAGCAGTACTTC. Amino acids: CAISVGGIQSSYEQYF.

The rearrangement links TRBV19 to TRBJ2-5; maybe TRBD2 (6 bases). Per germline, CDR1 LNHDA and CDR2 SQIVND (reference sequence). The ends were cut back, 3 bases at V and 8 bases at J, with 10 bases in the middle. The CDR3 is 12 residues long. CDR3 region: CASSMEAGTQYF. In nucleotides, the CDR3 is TGTGCCAGTAGTATGGAGGCGGGAACCCAGTACTTC.

In its sample, this clone was seen once. This chain connects TRBV18 to TRBJ1-3; a weak D match, TRBD1 (6 bases). The germline V and J ends were trimmed by 4 bases and 2 bases, with 15 bases remaining between them. Germline loops: CDR1 KGHSH, CDR2 LQKENI. The CDR3 has 16 amino acids. The CDR3 spells CASSLSRGNTGNTIYF. The DNA for the CDR3 is TGTGCCAGCTCACTAAGCAGGGGAAACACTGGAAACACCATATATTTT. The full variable domain, with the rest looked up from reference TRBV18 and TRBJ1-3, is NAGVMQNPRHLVRRRGQEARLRCSPMKGHSHVYWYRQLPEEGLKFMVYLQKENIIDESGMPKERFSAEFPKEGPSILRIQQVVRGDSAAYFCASSLSRGNTGNTIYFGEGSWLTVV.

V and J are TRBV10-2 and TRBJ1-3; D perhaps matches TRBD1 (5 bases). CDR1 and CDR2 (germline): WSHSY, SAAADI. The CDR3 spans 14 residues. V lost 6 bases and J 0 bases, leaving 9 bases between the germline ends. DNA for the CDR3: TGCGCCAGCAGAGACAGTAGCTCTGGAAACACCATATATTTT. Translation gives CASRDSSSGNTIYF.